This T cell receptor (beta chain) derives from a study of blood T cells in healthy people across ages. Study background: For every two T cells, template switching captured about one barcoded beta molecule.

Deletions cut 5 bases from V and 6 bases from J, with 19 bases between. This CDR3 has 15 amino acids. Combining a sample-barcoded 5' primer with a J-beta primer mix, a second PCR ran for about 7 to 11 cycles. TCRdb reanalysed the 5' RACE reads using MiXCR and keeps one entry per CDR3 protein. Here the sample spans approximately 1,700,000 distinct CDR3 sequences, 39% being singletons. General observations from the study: A conclusive naive versus antigen-experienced comparison was prevented by the unsorted PBMCs.

This clonotype was observed at least ten times. Its antigen is as yet unknown. The chain uses TRBV12-3 or TRBV12-4 and TRBJ1-2; a possible D gene is TRBD1 (6 bases). The receptor comes from a human donor in good health. Sequencing used blood. Written as DNA, the CDR3 is TGTGCCAGCAGTCTAAATACAGGGCTTAGCGATGGCTACACCTTC. Protein sequence: CASSLNTGLSDGYTF.